The sample holds many counts of the clone carrying this T cell receptor (beta chain). Its antigen is undetermined. This same CDR3 is encoded by further DNA sequences in the sample. Thyroid surgery was preceded by no treatment in any patient. The germline V gene encodes CDR1 SGHRS and CDR2 YFSETQ. The germline V and J ends were trimmed by 1 base and 3 bases, with 8 bases remaining between them. The CDR3 extends over 13 amino acids. TCRdb reanalyzed the PCR reads via MiXCR. This sample has tens of thousands of clones; around 12% occur once, and the top ten carry around 10%. This sample is drawn from a study of metastatic and nonmetastatic thyroid tumors. Overall study results and limits: Malignant tumors reportedly showed significantly higher TCR beta diversity than benign nodules in both blood and tumor.

Sequenced input: tumor tissue. This clonotype was sampled from a female donor with papillary thyroid cancer or a benign thyroid nodule (not recorded which). Some clones in this sample may be carry-over from other donors' samples. The rearrangement joins TRBV5-1 to TRBJ2-7, with D maybe TRBD2 (6 bases). The CDR3, as DNA: TGCGCCAGCAGCTTGAGGGAGGACTACGAGCAGTACTTC. This sequence encodes CASSLREDYEQYF.